The entry that follows covers one T cell receptor (beta chain) sequence. Assay: immunoSEQ multiplex PCR; the TCRdb copy retains only in-frame clones and omits some. The sample contains 110,000 to 150,000 clones, approximately 90% of which appear only once. Germline V gene sequence: CDR1 PRHDT, CDR2 FYEKMQ (reference sequence). The CDR3 has 16 residues. The V gene end was trimmed by 4 bases and the J gene end by 6 bases; junction bases not matched to a gene: 9. This specimen belongs to a study of T cell responses to AZD1222 COVID-19 vaccine. The sequence derives from an adult who received the AZD1222 COVID-19 vaccine. The rearrangement joins TRBV13 to TRBJ1-6; 7 bases are a match to TRBD1. The material sequenced was peripheral blood, taken 28 days after the second AZD1222 dose. DNA of the CDR3: TGTGCCAGCAGCTACCTCTCCGGGACAGTTAATTCACCCCTCCACTTT. This translates into CASSYLSGTVNSPLHF.